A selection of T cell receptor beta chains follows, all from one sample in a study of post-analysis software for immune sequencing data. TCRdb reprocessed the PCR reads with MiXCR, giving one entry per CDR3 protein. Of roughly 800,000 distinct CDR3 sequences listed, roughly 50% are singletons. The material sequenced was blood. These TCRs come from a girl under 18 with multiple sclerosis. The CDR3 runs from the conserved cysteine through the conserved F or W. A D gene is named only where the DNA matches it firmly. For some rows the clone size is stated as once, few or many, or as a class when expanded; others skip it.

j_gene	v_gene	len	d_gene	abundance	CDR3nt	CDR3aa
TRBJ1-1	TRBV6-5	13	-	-	TGTGCCAGCAGCCGTGGGATAGGGGGTGAAGCTTTCTTT	CASSRGIGGEAFF
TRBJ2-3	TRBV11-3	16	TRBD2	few	TGTGCCAGCAGCTCAGAGATGGGGACTAGGACAGATACGCAGTATTTT	CASSSEMGTRTDTQYF
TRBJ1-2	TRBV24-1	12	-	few	TGTGCCACCAGTGACGACACCTATGGCTACACCTTC	CATSDDTYGYTF
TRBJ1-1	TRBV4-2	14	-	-	TGTGCCAGCAGCCAAGGAACAGGGTGGACTGAAGCTTTCTTT	CASSQGTGWTEAFF
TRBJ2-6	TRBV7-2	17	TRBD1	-	TGTGCCAGCAGCCGGGACAGGGTATTCTCTGGGGCCAACGTCCTGACTTTC	CASSRDRVFSGANVLTF
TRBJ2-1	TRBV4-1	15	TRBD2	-	TGCGCCAGCAGCCAAGAACTAGCGGGAGTAAACGAGCAGTTCTTC	CASSQELAGVNEQFF
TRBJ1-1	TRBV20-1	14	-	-	TGCAGTGCTAGAGATAAACGGGACAACACTGAAGCTTTCTTT	CSARDKRDNTEAFF
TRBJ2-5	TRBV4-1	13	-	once	TGCGCCAGCAGCCAACCTGGGGAAGAGACCCAGTACTTC	CASSQPGEETQYF
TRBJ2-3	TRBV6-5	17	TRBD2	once	TGTGCCAGCAGTTACTCGGCTAGCGGAGGAAGCACAGATACGCAGTATTTT	CASSYSASGGSTDTQYF
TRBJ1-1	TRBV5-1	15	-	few	TGCGCCAGCAGCTTGGATCCGGGGGGGGGCACTGAAGCTTTCTTT	CASSLDPGGGTEAFF
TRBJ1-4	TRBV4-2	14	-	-	TGTGCCGGCAGCCAAGTTTGGCCTAATGAAAAACTGTTTTTT	CAGSQVWPNEKLFF
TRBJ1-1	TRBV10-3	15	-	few	TGTGCCATCAGTGAGTCGATTATGGGGGACACTGAAGCTTTCTTT	CAISESIMGDTEAFF
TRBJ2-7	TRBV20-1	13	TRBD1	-	TGCAGTGCTAGTAACAGGGGGGAGCGCGAGCAGTACTTC	CSASNRGEREQYF
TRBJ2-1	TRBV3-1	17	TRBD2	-	TGTGCCAGCAGCCCTTATAGTGGGACTAACACTTTCAATGAGCAGTTCTTC	CASSPYSGTNTFNEQFF
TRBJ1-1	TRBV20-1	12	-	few	TGCAGTGCTAGAGTTGAGAACACTGAAGCTTTCTTT	CSARVENTEAFF
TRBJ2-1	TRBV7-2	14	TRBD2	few	TGTGCCAGCAGCCACGGCGGAGCGGGAGGGCGCCAGTTCTTC	CASSHGGAGGRQFF
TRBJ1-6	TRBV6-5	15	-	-	TGTGCCGGCAGAAACGAAACAGGCCTATCTTCACCCCTCCACTTT	CAGRNETGLSSPLHF
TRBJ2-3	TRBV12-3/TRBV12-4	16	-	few	TGTGCCAGCAGTTTCCTGATAGGGCCTCGCACAGATACGCAGTATTTT	CASSFLIGPRTDTQYF
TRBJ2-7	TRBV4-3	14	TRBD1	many	TGTGCCAGCAGTCCCGGGACAGGGGTCTACGAGCAGTACTTC	CASSPGTGVYEQYF
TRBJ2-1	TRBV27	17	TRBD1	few	TGTGCCAGCAGCCTAGGGGGCCGCCCGAGCTCCTACAATGAGCAGTTCTTC	CASSLGGRPSSYNEQFF
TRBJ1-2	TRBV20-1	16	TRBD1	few	TGCAGTGCTAGGGAAGAGGGACAGGGAGTTTTGTTTGGCTACACCTTC	CSAREEGQGVLFGYTF
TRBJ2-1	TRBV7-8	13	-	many	TGTGCCAGCAGCCCCGAATCCTACAATGAGCAGTTCTTC	CASSPESYNEQFF
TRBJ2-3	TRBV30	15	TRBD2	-	TGTGCCTGGAGTGTGGGTAGCGGGAGTGCAGATACGCAGTATTTT	CAWSVGSGSADTQYF
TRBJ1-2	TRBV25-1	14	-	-	TGTGCCAGCAGCCCGGCGGGGGCCGGCTATGGCTACACCTTC	CASSPAGAGYGYTF
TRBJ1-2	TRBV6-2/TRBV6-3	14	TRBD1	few	TGTGCCAGCAGTTACCCGGGACAGGGCTATGGCTACACCTTC	CASSYPGQGYGYTF
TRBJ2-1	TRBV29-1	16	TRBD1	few	TGCAGCGTTGAAGCTCCAGACAGGGGGGGATTTAAAGAGCAGTTCTTC	CSVEAPDRGGFKEQFF